The 19 T cell receptor beta chains below were found in one sample sequenced in a study of cytomegalovirus exposure and HLA in healthy donors (dated by TCRdb to 2016 to 2017). The library was made by the immunoSEQ multiplex PCR assay. As stored in TCRdb, this immuneACCESS dataset retains in-frame rearrangements with V and J assigned. A fraction of the clones does not appear; measured against another copy, unresolved V genes explain less than half of the discrepancy, and the remainder lacks a known reason. This sample lists roughly 65,000 clones; around 93% were detected once. Jointly, the top ten make up approximately 3.4% of the sample. What was sequenced was PBMCs. The source of these receptors is a man between 18 and 29 years old in good health and CMV-seronegative.

The chain uses TRBV6-5 and TRBJ1-1; D call uncertain. Germline assignment: CDR1 MNHEY and CDR2 SVGAGI. Trimming removed 5 bases at V and 7 bases at J, with 14 bases between. The CDR3 has 13 residues. CDR3 protein: CASSRTVALEAFF. The DNA of the CDR3 is TGTGCCAGCAGTAGAACAGTCGCCCTTGAAGCTTTCTTT.

The chain carries TRBV11-2 and TRBJ1-4; D may be TRBD1 (6 bases). Between the trimmed V and J ends, which lost 3 bases and 6 bases, there was a span of 23 bases. The CDR3 length is 18 residues. The V gene's germline CDR1 is SGHAT and CDR2 FQNNGV. The chain's CDR3 is CASSFRPAGQGVYEKLFF. The CDR3 bases are TGTGCCAGCAGCTTCAGGCCAGCGGGACAAGGGGTGTATGAAAAACTGTTTTTT.

V and J are TRBV7-9 and TRBJ1-1; D gene uncertain. Germline V gene data show CDR1 as SEHNR and CDR2 as FQNEAQ (reference sequence). Trimming left V 1 base short and J 4 bases short, with 10 bases between. The CDR3 spans 14 residues. The CDR3 is CASSLGDRSTEAFF. The DNA for the CDR3 is TGTGCCAGCAGCTTAGGCGACCGGAGCACTGAAGCTTTCTTT. Supplemented by reference TRBV7-9 and TRBJ1-1, the full variable domain reads DTGVSQNPRHKITKRGQNVTFRCDPISEHNRLYWYRQTLGQGPEFLTYFQNEAQLEKSRLLSDRFSAERPKGSFSTLEIQRTEQGDSAMYLCASSLGDRSTEAFFGQGTRLTVV.

The gene calls are TRBV7-9 and TRBJ1-2, with D tentatively TRBD1 (5 bases). The CDR3 has 12 residues. V lost 1 base and J lost 5, with 5 bases in between. The V gene's germline CDR1 is SEHNR and CDR2 FQNEAQ (reference sequence). The CDR3 loop is CASSLEGYGYTF. CDR3 sequence (DNA): TGTGCCAGCAGCTTAGAGGGGTATGGCTACACCTTC.

This clone showed up just once. V is TRBV30 and J is TRBJ2-7; D call uncertain. V dropped 7 bases and J dropped 5 bases, with 12 bases sitting between them. The CDR3 has 11 amino acids. Germline assignment: CDR1 GTSNPN and CDR2 SVGIG (reference sequence). The CDR3 region has the DNA TGTGCCTCCGGTATTTCCCACGAGCAGTACTTC. Translating gives CASGISHEQYF.

This clone is a singleton in its sample. The chain links TRBV27 to TRBJ2-7; D is perhaps TRBD2 (6 bases). This CDR3 comprises 15 residues. V shed 4 bases and J shed 0 bases, with 13 bases lying between them. The germline V gene has CDR1 MNHEY and CDR2 SMNVEV (reference sequence). The CDR3 region is CASSSREVRSYEQYF. The DNA for the CDR3 is TGTGCCAGCAGTTCCAGGGAGGTTCGCTCCTACGAGCAGTACTTC.

The chain has TRBV30 and TRBJ2-3, with a weak D call TRBD1 (6 bases). The CDR3 sequence is 18 residues long. Germline-derived CDR1 and CDR2 are GTSNPN and SVGIG (reference sequence). Trimming left V 5 bases short and J 0 bases short, with 24 bases between. The CDR3 is CAWGTTQVQTTSTDTQYF. The CDR3 coding sequence is TGTGCCTGGGGGACAACTCAAGTTCAGACGACTAGCACAGATACGCAGTATTTT.

The chain employs TRBV5-1 and TRBJ2-1; 8 nucleotides match TRBD1. After removal of 1 base from V and 7 bases from J, the junction contained 10 bases not matched to a gene. The germline CDR1 and CDR2 sequences are SGHRS and YFSETQ. CDR3 length: 16 residues. CDR3 loop: CASSLNNQGAGNEQFF. The CDR3 nucleotides are TGCGCCAGCAGCTTGAATAATCAGGGGGCCGGGAATGAGCAGTTCTTC.

The chain joins TRBV14 to TRBJ2-3; the match to TRBD2 covers 12 bases. V shed 3 bases, J shed 9 bases, and the junction held 13 bases outside the gene matches. This CDR3 has 17 amino acids. CDR1 and CDR2 from the germline V gene are SGHDN and FVKESK. Written as DNA, the CDR3 is TGTGCCAGCAGCCAGTCCTGGGGACTAGCGGGCTCCGGGACGCAGTATTTT. This sequence encodes CASSQSWGLAGSGTQYF.

This clone was recorded once. This chain links TRBV7-9 with TRBJ2-3; 10 bases line up with TRBD2. Germline V gene data show CDR1 as SEHNR and CDR2 as FQNEAQ (reference sequence). V lost 5 bases to trimming and J lost 1 base; unmatched junction nucleotides: 12. The CDR3 is 18 amino acids. In DNA form, the CDR3 reads TGTGCCAGCAGCCCCAATCCGGGACTAGCGCTGCGCACAGATACGCAGTATTTT. Translation: CASSPNPGLALRTDTQYF.

CDR3 DNA: TGTGCCAGCAGTTTGTACGGGACTAGCGGGTTTCGGGAGACCCAGTACTTC. The encoded protein is CASSLYGTSGFRETQYF. The genes are TRBV28 and TRBJ2-5; 12 nucleotides align to TRBD2. This CDR3 has 17 amino acids. V lost 3 bases to trimming and J lost 5 bases; unmatched junction nucleotides: 10. The germline CDR1 and CDR2 sequences are MDHEN and SYDVKM.

This clone came up once. The rearrangement joins TRBV7-9 to TRBJ1-1; D not certain. V was pared by 5 bases and J by 3 bases, with 4 bases between. The CDR3 length is 11 residues. Germline assignment: CDR1 SEHNR and CDR2 FQNEAQ (reference sequence). The CDR3: CASSVDTEAFF. In nucleotides, the CDR3 is TGTGCCAGCAGCGTCGACACTGAAGCTTTCTTT.

This clone was recorded only once. The genes are TRBV9 and TRBJ2-3; D not certain. Germline V gene sequence: CDR1 SGDLS, CDR2 YYNGEE. Trimming removed 2 bases from V and 0 bases from J, with 4 bases in between. The CDR3 has 13 residues. In nucleotides, the CDR3 is TGTGCCAGCAGCGTGACTAGCACAGATACGCAGTATTTT. It translates to CASSVTSTDTQYF.

The chain joins TRBV4-3 to TRBJ1-4, with unresolved D. CDR3 length: 17 amino acids. V shed 0 bases and J shed 5 bases, with 16 bases lying between them. Per germline, CDR1 LGHNA and CDR2 YSLEER. CDR3 nucleotide sequence: TGCGCCAGCAGCCAAGAGGGCGGGATGGCAATGAATGAAAAACTGTTTTTT. It specifies CASSQEGGMAMNEKLFF.

Here the CDR3 reads CSVLTANTEAFF. The DNA for the CDR3 is TGCAGCGTGCTGACAGCTAACACTGAAGCTTTCTTT. The chain couples TRBV29-1 to TRBJ1-1; possibly TRBD1 for D (5 bases). The V gene's germline CDR1 is SQVTM and CDR2 ANQGSEA. V dropped 6 bases and J dropped 2 bases, with 10 bases sitting between them. The CDR3 has 12 residues. Variable domain in full (rest from reference TRBV29-1 and TRBJ1-1): SAVISQKPSRDICQRGTSLTIQCQVDSQVTMMFWYRQQPGQSLTLIATANQGSEATYESGFVIDKFPISRPNLTFSTLTVSNMSPEDSSIYLCSVLTANTEAFFGQGTRLTVV.

The rearrangement links TRBV6-6 to TRBJ2-5, with D possibly being TRBD1 (5 bases). Germline lookup yields CDR1 MNHNY and CDR2 SVGAGI (reference sequence). The V gene lost 6 bases and the J gene lost 6 bases, with 11 bases spanning the gap. The length of the CDR3 is 12 residues. CDR3 nucleotides: TGTGCCAGCAGACCGGACAATCAGACCCAGTACTTC. Amino acids: CASRPDNQTQYF.

The chain recombines TRBV28 with TRBJ2-1; 8 bases agree with TRBD2. The CDR3 extends over 15 amino acids. The trim removed 7 bases at V and 0 bases at J, leaving 5 bases unmatched. Germline CDR1 and CDR2: MDHEN and SYDVKM. Here the CDR3 reads CASIPREGSYNEQFF. Here the CDR3 DNA reads TGTGCCAGCATCCCTCGGGAGGGCTCCTACAATGAGCAGTTCTTC. The variable domain in full, with the rest retrieved from reference TRBV28 and TRBJ2-1, is DVKVTQSSRYLVKRTGEKVFLECVQDMDHENMFWYRQDPGLGLRLIYFSYDVKMKEKGDIPEGYSVSREKKERFSLILESASTNQTSMYLCASIPREGSYNEQFFGPGTRLTVL.

This clone has just one count. V usage is TRBV15 and J usage is TRBJ2-1, with D possibly matching TRBD2 (7 bases). Trimming cost V 8 bases and J 7 bases, with 24 bases left between them. Germline V gene data show CDR1 as LNHNV and CDR2 as YYDKDF (reference sequence). The CDR3 is 16 residues long. The CDR3 DNA is TGTGCCACCGGACAGCGCGGGGCGGGAGTAGGGAATGAGCAGTTCTTC. It yields the protein CATGQRGAGVGNEQFF.

This clone was detected only once. The chain recombines TRBV18 with TRBJ2-5; D is perhaps TRBD1 (6 bases). The CDR3 runs 16 residues. Trimming took 3 bases from V and 4 from J, leaving 18 bases between them. Germline values: CDR1 KGHSH, CDR2 LQKENI. The CDR3, as DNA: TGTGCCAGCTCACCGAGAGCGCCAGGGGCGGCAGAGACCCAGTACTTC. Its translation is CASSPRAPGAAETQYF.